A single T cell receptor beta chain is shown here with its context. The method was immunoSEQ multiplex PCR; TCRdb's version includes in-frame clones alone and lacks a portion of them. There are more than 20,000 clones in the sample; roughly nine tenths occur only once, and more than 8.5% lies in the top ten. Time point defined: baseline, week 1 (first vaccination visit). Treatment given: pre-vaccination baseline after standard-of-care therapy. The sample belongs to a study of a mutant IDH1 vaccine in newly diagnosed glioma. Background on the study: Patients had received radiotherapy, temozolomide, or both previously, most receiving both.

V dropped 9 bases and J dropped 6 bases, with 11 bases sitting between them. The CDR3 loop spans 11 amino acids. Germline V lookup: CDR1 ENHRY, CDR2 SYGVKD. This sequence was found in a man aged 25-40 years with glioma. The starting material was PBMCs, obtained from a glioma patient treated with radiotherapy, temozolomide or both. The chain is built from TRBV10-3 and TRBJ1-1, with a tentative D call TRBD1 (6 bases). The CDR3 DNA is TGTGCCATAGGGACATCAGCTGAAGCTTTCTTT. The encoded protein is CAIGTSAEAFF.